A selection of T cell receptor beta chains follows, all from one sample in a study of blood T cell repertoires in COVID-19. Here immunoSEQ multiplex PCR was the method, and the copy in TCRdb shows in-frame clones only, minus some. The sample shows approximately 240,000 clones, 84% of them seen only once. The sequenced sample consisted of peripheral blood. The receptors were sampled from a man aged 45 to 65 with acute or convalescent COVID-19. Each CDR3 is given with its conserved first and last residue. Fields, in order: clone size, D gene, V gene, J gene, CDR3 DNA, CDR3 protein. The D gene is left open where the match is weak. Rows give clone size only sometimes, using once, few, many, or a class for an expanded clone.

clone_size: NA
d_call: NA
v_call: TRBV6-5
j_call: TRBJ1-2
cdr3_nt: TGTGCCAGCAGAGTCGACGGGAACTATGGCTACACCTTC
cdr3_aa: CASRVDGNYGYTF

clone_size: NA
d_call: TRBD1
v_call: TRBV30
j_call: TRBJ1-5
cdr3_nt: TGTGCCTGGAGTGCACAGGGGGGAAATCAGCCCCAGCATTTT
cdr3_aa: CAWSAQGGNQPQHF

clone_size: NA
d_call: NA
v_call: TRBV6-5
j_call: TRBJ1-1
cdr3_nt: TGTGCCAGCAGTTATAGTATGGTGAACACTGAAGCTTTCTTT
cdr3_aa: CASSYSMVNTEAFF

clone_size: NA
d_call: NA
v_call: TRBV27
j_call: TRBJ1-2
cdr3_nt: TGTGCCAGCAGTTTAGCGGGGGGCGACTATGGCTACACCTTC
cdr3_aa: CASSLAGGDYGYTF

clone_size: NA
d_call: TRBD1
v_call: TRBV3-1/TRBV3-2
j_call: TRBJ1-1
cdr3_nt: TGTGCCAGCAGCTACGGACAGGGGAACACTGAAGCTTTCTTT
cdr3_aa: CASSYGQGNTEAFF

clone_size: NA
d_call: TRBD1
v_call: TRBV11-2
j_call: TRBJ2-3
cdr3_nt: TGTGCCAGCAGCTTAGGGGGGTGGGGACAGACCCTACCGTATTTT
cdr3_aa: CASSLGGWGQTLPYF

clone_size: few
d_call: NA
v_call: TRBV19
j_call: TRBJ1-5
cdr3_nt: TGTGCCAGTATGGAGGGCAGTGACCGAAATCAGCCCCAGCATTTT
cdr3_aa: CASMEGSDRNQPQHF

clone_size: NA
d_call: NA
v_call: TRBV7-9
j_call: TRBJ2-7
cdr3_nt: TGTGCCAGCAGCTCGCCAGGGCGCTACGAGCAGTACTTC
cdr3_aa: CASSSPGRYEQYF

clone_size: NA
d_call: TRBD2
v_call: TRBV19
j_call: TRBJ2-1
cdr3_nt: TGTGCCAGTAGTACCCGGACTAGCGGGAAAAGCTCCTACAATGAGCAGTTCTTC
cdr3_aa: CASSTRTSGKSSYNEQFF

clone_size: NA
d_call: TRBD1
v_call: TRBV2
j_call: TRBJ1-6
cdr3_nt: TGTGCCAGCAGTGAAGACAGGGGTGGTAATTCACCCCTCCACTTT
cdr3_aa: CASSEDRGGNSPLHF

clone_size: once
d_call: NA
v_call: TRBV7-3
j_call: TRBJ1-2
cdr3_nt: TGTGCCAGCAGCTTAGGCCAGACGGGGGGCTACACCTTC
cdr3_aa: CASSLGQTGGYTF

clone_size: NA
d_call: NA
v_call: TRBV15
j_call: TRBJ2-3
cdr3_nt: TGTGCCACCAGCAGAGGTCTAGAGCGGGATACGCAGTATTTT
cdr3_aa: CATSRGLERDTQYF

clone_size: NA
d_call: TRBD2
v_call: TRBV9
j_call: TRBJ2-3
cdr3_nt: TGTGCCAGCAGCGTAGCTTCCCCCTGGGGGGGGATGGATACGCAGTATTTT
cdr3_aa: CASSVASPWGGMDTQYF

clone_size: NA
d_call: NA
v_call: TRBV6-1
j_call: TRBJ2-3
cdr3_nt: TGTGCCAGCAGTGAAGCGGGGTGGGGGAGGGATACGCAGTATTTT
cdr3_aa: CASSEAGWGRDTQYF

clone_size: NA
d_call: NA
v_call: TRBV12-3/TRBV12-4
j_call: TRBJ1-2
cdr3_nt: TGTGCCAGTTCAGGGAGGTTTGGCTACACCTTC
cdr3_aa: CASSGRFGYTF

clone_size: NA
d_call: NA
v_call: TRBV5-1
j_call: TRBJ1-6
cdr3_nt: TGCGCCAGCAGCGCCTCAGGAGCGGGGAGTTCACCCCTCCACTTT
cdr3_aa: CASSASGAGSSPLHF

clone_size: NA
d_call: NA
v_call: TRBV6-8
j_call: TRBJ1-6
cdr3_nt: TGTGCCAGCAGTGCCCTGGAGTCACCCCTCCACTTT
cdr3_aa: CASSALESPLHF

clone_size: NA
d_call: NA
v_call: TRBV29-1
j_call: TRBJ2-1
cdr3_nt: TGCAGCGTCGCCGGGAGTGTAGGTGAGCAGTTCTTC
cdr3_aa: CSVAGSVGEQFF

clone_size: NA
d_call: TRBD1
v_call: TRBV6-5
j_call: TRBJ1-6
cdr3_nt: TGTGCCAGCAGTTGGGACAGGGACAGACCCCTCCACTTT
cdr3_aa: CASSWDRDRPLHF

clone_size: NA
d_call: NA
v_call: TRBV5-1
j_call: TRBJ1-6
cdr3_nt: TGCGCCAGCAGCTTGGGCCTGGAGAATTCACCCCTCCACTTT
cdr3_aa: CASSLGLENSPLHF

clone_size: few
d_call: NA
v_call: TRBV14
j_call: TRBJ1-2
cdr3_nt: TGTGCCAGCAGCCAGTCAGGGGCGTCCTATGGCTACACCTTC
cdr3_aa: CASSQSGASYGYTF

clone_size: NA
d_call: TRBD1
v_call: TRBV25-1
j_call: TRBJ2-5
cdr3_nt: TGTGCCAGCAGTGAAGCGCGGACAGGGGTGGAGACCCAGTACTTC
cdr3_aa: CASSEARTGVETQYF

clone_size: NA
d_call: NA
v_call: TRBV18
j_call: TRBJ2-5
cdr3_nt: TGTGCCAGCTCACCAATCTTAGAAGAGACCCAGTACTTC
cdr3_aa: CASSPILEETQYF

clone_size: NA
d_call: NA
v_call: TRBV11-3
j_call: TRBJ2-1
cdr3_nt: TGTGCCAGCAGCTTAGGAGCAGGGGGGAGCTCCTACAATGAGCAGTTCTTC
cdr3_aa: CASSLGAGGSSYNEQFF

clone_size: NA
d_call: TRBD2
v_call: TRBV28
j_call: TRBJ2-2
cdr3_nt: TGTGCCAGCAGTTTATGGCGGGAGGGCCCCGGGGAGCTGTTTTTT
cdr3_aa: CASSLWREGPGELFF

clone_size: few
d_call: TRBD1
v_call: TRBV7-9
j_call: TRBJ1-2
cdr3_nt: TGTGCCAGCAGCGGACAGGGTAATGGCTACACCTTC
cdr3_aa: CASSGQGNGYTF

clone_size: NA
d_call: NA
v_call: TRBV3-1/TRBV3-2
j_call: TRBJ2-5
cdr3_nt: TGTGCCAGCAGCGCCGGTGACAGACTCCAAGAGACCCAGTACTTC
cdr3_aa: CASSAGDRLQETQYF

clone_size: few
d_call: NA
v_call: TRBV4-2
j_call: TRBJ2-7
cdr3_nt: TGTGCCAGCAGCCAGGGGCGGAAACCGCCACTCCTTACCTACGAGCAGTACTTC
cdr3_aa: CASSQGRKPPLLTYEQYF

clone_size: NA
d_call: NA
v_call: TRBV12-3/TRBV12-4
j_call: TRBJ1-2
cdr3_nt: TGTGCCAGCGGACCTCCCGGGGGAGGCTACACCTTC
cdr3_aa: CASGPPGGGYTF

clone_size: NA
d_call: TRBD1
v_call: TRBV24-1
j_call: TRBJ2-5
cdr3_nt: TGTGCCACCAGCCACTGGACAGGGTACCAAGAGACCCAGTACTTC
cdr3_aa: CATSHWTGYQETQYF

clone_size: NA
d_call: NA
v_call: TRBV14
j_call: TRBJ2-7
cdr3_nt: TGTGCCAGCAGCCAAGTCGAGTCAGGGAGGGAGCAGTACTTC
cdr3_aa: CASSQVESGREQYF

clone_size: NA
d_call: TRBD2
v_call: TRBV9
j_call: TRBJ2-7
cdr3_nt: TGTGCCAGCAGCGTAGGCGGGGGTTGGTACGAGCAGTACTTC
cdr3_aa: CASSVGGGWYEQYF

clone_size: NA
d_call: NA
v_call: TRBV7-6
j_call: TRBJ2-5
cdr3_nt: TGTGCCAGCAGCCTAAGAGCCACAGTAGAAGAGACCCAGTACTTC
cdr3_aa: CASSLRATVEETQYF

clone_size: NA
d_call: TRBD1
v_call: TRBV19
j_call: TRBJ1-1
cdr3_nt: TGTGCCAGTAGTATAGGACCGGGACAGAGCACCACTGAAGCTTTCTTT
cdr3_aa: CASSIGPGQSTTEAFF

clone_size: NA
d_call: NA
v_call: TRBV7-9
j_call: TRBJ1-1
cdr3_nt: TGTGCCAGCAGCAAACGCCAGTTGAACACTGAAGCTTTCTTT
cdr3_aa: CASSKRQLNTEAFF

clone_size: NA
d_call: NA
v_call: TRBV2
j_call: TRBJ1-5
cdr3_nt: TGTGCCAGCAGTAAAGGGGGGCAAGGCCAGCCCCAGCATTTT
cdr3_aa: CASSKGGQGQPQHF

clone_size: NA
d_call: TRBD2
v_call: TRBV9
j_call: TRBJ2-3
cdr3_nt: TGTGCCAGCAGCGTAGCCTGGAGGGAGGGAACAGATACGCAGTATTTT
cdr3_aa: CASSVAWREGTDTQYF

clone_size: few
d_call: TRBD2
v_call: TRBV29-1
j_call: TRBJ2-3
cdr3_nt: TGCAGCGGGGATAGCGGGGGCACAGATACGCAGTATTTT
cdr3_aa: CSGDSGGTDTQYF

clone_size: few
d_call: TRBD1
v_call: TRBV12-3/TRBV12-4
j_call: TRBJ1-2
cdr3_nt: TGTGCCAGCAGTGGGACAGCTAACTATGGCTACACCTTC
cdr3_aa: CASSGTANYGYTF

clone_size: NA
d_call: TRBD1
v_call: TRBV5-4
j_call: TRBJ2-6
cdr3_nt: TGTGCCAGCAGCTTGAGGACAGGGGTTCCTGGGGCCAACGTCCTGACTTTC
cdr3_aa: CASSLRTGVPGANVLTF

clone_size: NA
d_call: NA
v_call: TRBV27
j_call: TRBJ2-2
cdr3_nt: TGTGCCAGCAGTCAACAGACAGGTCCGTCCCGTGACGTGGAGCTGTTTTTT
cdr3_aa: CASSQQTGPSRDVELFF

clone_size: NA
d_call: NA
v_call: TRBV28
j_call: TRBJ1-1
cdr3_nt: TGTGCCAGCAGTTTGCTAGCCACTGAAGCTTTCTTT
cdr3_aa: CASSLLATEAFF

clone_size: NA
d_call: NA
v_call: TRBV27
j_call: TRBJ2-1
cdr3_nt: TGTGCCAGCAGGGGAGTTCCTTTTGATGAGCAGTTCTTC
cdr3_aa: CASRGVPFDEQFF

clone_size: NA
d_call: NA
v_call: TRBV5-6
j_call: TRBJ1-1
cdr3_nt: TGTGCCAGCAGCTTGGTAGGACACATGAACACTGAAGCTTTCTTT
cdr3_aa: CASSLVGHMNTEAFF

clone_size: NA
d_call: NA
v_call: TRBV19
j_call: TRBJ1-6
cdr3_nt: TGTGCCAGTAGTATTCACAGGGACCTGGGGTCACCCCTCCACTTT
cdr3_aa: CASSIHRDLGSPLHF

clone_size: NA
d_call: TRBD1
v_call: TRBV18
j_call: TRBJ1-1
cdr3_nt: TGTGCCAGCTCACCACCGGGACAGGGGCCGGCTGAAGCTTTCTTT
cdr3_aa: CASSPPGQGPAEAFF

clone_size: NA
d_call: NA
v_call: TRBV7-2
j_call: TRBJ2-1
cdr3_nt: TGTGCCAGCAGCTTAGACAGACGGGGGGAGCAGTTCTTC
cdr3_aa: CASSLDRRGEQFF

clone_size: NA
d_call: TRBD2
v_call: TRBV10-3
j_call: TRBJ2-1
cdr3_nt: TGTGCCAGCTCGACTAGCGGGGGGGTTAACAATGAGCAGTTCTTC
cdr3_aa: CASSTSGGVNNEQFF